This T cell receptor beta chain was sequenced in a study of blood T cell repertoires in COVID-19 (dated by TCRdb to 2018 to 2021). Concerning the study at large: Samples covering the acute and convalescent phases of COVID-19 were provided by collaborators in the United States, Italy and Spain. The material from the prospective study consisted of cDNA or gDNA derived from T cells, B-cell-depleted T cells, or PBMCs. Deeply sampled blood TCRbeta repertoires from subjects exposed to, actively infected with, or recovered from COVID-19 were included in the dataset. The repertoires were made available in a free public database intended to serve as a resource for research on the immune response to SARS-CoV-2. Samples were obtained from the ongoing ImmuneRACE study (first 160 participants) and from some 1,300 subjects provided by 6 global collaborators. A de-identified subject ID, COVID-19 status, age in years and sex were almost always included in the sample metadata. HLA class I and class II types, where available, came from metadata supplied by the sample provider rather than from assay-based typing. The full study reports these points: The amount of clinical and demographic metadata varied by source and participant and was provided uncurated.

Each collaborating institution followed its own protocols to collect whole blood in K2EDTA tubes. For TCRbeta analysis, collaborators shipped samples as frozen whole blood, isolated PBMCs, or DNA extracted from either of those sample types. From the cysteine up to the phenylalanine, the CDR3 has a length of 15 residues. The entry retains the CDR3 DNA only, 45 bases that are in frame from base 1. V is clipped by 3 bases and J by 0 bases, and the sequence between their germline boundaries is 10 bases long. From the germline V gene, CDR1 is KGHSH and CDR2 is LQKENI. Note on this clone: No cognate antigen has been identified for it. Per-base qualities were not stored, and no clone one base away is much larger.

The immunoSEQ Assay, a bias-controlled multiplex PCR, was used to amplify TCRbeta CDR3 regions from genomic DNA. Per the authors' processing: Within the assay, amplification of reference gene primers was used to estimate how many nucleated cells each sample contained. To quantify the absolute abundance of each unique TCRbeta CDR3 rearrangement, sequence reads were collapsed and filtered. For each sample, productive Simpson clonality was calculated by taking the square root of Simpson's diversity index across productive rearrangements. Held by TCRdb, this immuneACCESS table contains in-frame sequences only and omits some clones. Under half of the omission traces to an unresolved V gene where checked; the cause of the rest is unknown. That table gives V, J and clone size, and the DNA gave D and trimming. The sample records roughly 150,000 clones, approximately 80% of which are singletons. The biggest ten clones account for approximately 14% of the sample.

The origin of this receptor is a woman of 80 years or more with acute or convalescent COVID-19. Recombination linked TRBV18 to TRBJ2-3, with an unclear D gene assignment. The sample comprised peripheral blood. The CDR3 has the sequence CASSPIERSTDTQYF. The nucleotide sequence reads as follows: TGTGCCAGCTCACCCATCGAACGGAGCACAGATACGCAGTATTTT.